This T cell receptor (beta chain) was sequenced for a study of PD-1 blockade in classical Hodgkin lymphoma. Whole-study context: Nivolumab was given intravenously to patients at 3 mg/kg every 2 weeks.

CDR1 and CDR2 from the germline V gene are ENHRY and SYGVKD. The V end was cut by 7 bases, the J end by 2 bases, with 10 bases between. The CDR3 has 13 residues. Brentuximab vedotin exposure varied among the patients, all of whom had relapsed after autologous stem cell transplantation. The protocol was immunoSEQ multiplex PCR, while the TCRdb copy is restricted to in-frame clones and leaves out a portion. Counted here are around 58,000 clones, roughly 90% occurring once; the ten biggest clones make up approximately 9.7%. Whole-study findings and limits: Nothing has yet pinned down what causes the repertoire differences, possibly disease activity or prior therapy.

On this clone itself: Its antigen is as yet unknown.

The origin of this receptor is a human donor with classical Hodgkin lymphoma. The V call is TRBV10-3, the J call TRBJ2-3; D may be TRBD2 (6 bases). Sequencing was performed on peripheral blood mononuclear cells (PBMCs), taken at baseline. The CDR3 loop reads CAIKEGTTDTQYF. CDR3 DNA sequence: TGTGCCATCAAGGAGGGGACCACAGATACGCAGTATTTT.